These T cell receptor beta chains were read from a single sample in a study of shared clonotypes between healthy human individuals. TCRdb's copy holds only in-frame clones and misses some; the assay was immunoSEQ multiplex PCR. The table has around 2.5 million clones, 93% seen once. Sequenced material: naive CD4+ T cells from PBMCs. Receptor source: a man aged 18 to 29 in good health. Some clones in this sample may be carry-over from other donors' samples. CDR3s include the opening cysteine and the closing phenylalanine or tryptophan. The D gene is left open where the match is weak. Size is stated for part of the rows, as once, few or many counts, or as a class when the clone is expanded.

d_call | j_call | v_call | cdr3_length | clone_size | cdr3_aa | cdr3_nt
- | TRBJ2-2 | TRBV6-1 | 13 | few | CASSGWMAGELFF | TGTGCCAGCAGTGGTTGGATGGCCGGGGAGCTGTTTTTT
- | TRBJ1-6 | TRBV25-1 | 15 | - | CASSPGGGYNSPLHF | TGTGCCAGCAGTCCCGGAGGGGGGTATAATTCACCCCTCCACTTT
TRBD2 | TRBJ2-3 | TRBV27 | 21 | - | CASSPPGLAGGPIGSTDTQYF | TGTGCCAGCAGTCCTCCGGGACTAGCGGGAGGGCCTATTGGGAGCACAGATACGCAGTATTTT
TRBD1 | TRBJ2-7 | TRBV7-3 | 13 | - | CASRLQQGTKQYF | TGTGCCAGCAGACTCCAACAGGGGACAAAGCAGTACTTC
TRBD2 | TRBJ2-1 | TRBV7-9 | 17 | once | CASSSWLGTKSFNEQFF | TGTGCCAGCAGCTCCTGGTTAGGGACTAAAAGTTTCAATGAGCAGTTCTTC
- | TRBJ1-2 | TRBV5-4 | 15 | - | CASSSPLYADYGYTF | TGTGCCAGCAGCTCACCCCTATACGCGGACTATGGCTACACCTTC
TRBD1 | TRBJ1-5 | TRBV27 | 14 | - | CASSLRTGSQPQHF | TGTGCCAGCAGTTTAAGGACAGGGTCGCAGCCCCAGCATTTT
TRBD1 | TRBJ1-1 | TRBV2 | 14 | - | CASREGQTNTEAFF | TGTGCCAGCAGGGAGGGACAGACGAACACTGAAGCTTTCTTT
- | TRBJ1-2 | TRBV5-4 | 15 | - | CASSPGGGVNYGYTF | TGTGCCAGCAGTCCGGGCGGGGGGGTTAACTATGGCTACACCTTC
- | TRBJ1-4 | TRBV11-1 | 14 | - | CASSLHGAGEKLFF | TGTGCCAGCAGCTTACACGGGGCAGGGGAAAAACTGTTTTTT
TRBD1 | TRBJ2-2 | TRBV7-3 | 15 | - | CASSLHRGNTGELFF | TGTGCCAGCAGCTTACACAGGGGGAACACCGGGGAGCTGTTTTTT
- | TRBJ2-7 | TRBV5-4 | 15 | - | CASSRGAQSGYEQYF | TGTGCCAGCAGCCGGGGCGCGCAATCTGGGTACGAGCAGTACTTC
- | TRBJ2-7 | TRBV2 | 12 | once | CASSVGPYEQYF | TGTGCCAGCAGTGTAGGGCCCTACGAGCAGTACTTC
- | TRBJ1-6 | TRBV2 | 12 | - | CASEPFYPPLHF | TGTGCCAGCGAACCATTCTACCCACCCCTCCACTTT
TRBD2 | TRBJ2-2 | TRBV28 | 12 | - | CASSGTSRELFF | TGTGCCAGCAGTGGGACTAGTAGAGAGCTGTTTTTT
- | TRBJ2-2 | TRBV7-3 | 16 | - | CASSLRTTPNTGELFF | TGTGCCAGCAGCTTAAGGACTACGCCGAACACCGGGGAGCTGTTTTTT
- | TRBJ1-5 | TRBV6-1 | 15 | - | CASSEAEGGPQPQHF | TGTGCCAGCAGTGAAGCAGAAGGGGGGCCTCAGCCCCAGCATTTT
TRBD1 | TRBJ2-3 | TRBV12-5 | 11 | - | CASGSRDRQYF | TGTGCTAGTGGTTCCCGGGACAGGCAGTATTTT
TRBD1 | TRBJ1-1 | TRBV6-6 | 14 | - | CASSYPGQGPQAFF | TGTGCCAGCAGTTATCCGGGACAGGGGCCGCAAGCTTTCTTT
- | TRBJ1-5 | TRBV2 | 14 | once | CASSADRSNQPQHF | TGTGCCAGCAGTGCCGACAGGAGCAATCAGCCCCAGCATTTT
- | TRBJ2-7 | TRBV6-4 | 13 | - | CASSGRVGAEQYF | TGTGCCAGCAGTGGTCGGGTGGGTGCCGAGCAGTACTTC
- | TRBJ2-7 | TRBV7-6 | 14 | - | CASSRDRRSYEQYF | TGTGCCAGCAGCCGCGACAGGCGCTCCTACGAGCAGTACTTC
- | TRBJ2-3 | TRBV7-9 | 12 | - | CASSLVADTQYF | TGTGCCAGCAGCTTAGTTGCGGATACGCAGTATTTT
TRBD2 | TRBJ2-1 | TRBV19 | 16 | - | CASSPRREGLYNEQFF | TGTGCCAGTAGTCCCCGGAGGGAGGGCCTCTACAATGAGCAGTTCTTC
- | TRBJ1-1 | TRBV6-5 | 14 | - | CASSYSATNTEAFF | TGTGCCAGCAGTTACTCCGCAACGAACACTGAAGCTTTCTTT
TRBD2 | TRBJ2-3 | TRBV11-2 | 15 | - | CASSRGLAGGDTQYF | TGTGCCAGCAGCCGAGGACTAGCGGGAGGGGATACGCAGTATTTT
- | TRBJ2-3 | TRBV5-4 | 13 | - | CASSTSDQGTQYF | TGTGCCAGCAGCACGTCAGACCAGGGGACGCAGTATTTT
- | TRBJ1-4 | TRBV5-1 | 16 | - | CASSLGGLDRNEKLFF | TGCGCCAGCAGCCTGGGGGGGTTGGACCGTAATGAAAAACTGTTTTTT
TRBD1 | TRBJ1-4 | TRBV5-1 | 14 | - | CASSWDRGSEKLFF | TGCGCCAGCAGCTGGGACAGGGGGAGCGAAAAACTGTTTTTT
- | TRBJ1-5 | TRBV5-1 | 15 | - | CASSLEGRRNQPQHF | TGCGCCAGCAGCTTGGAGGGACGGCGCAATCAGCCCCAGCATTTT